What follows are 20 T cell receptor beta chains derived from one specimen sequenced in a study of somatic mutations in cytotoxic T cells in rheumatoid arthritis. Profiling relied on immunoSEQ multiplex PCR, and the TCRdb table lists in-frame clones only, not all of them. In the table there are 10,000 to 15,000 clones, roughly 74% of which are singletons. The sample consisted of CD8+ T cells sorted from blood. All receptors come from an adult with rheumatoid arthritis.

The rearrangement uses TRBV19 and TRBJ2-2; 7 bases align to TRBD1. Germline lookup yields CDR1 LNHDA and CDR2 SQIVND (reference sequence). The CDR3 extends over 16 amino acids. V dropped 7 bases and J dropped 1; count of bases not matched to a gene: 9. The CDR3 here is CASTGWTGQNTGELFF. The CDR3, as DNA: TGTGCCAGTACCGGATGGACAGGACAGAACACCGGGGAGCTGTTTTTT.

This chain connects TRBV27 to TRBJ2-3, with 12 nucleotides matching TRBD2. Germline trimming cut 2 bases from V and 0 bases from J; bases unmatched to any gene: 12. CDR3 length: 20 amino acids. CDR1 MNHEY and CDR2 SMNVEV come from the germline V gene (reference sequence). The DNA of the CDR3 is TGTGCCAGCAGTTTAATCCCGACTAGCGGGAGACGTGAGAGCACAGATACGCAGTATTTT. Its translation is CASSLIPTSGRRESTDTQYF.

CDR3 DNA sequence: TGTGCCAGCGGGACTTCCTACAATGAGCAGTTCTTC. Translating it yields CASGTSYNEQFF. The chain employs TRBV19 and TRBJ2-1; maybe TRBD2 (6 bases). Germline CDR1 and CDR2: LNHDA and SQIVND (reference sequence). This CDR3 has 12 amino acids. The V end lost 9 bases, the J end lost 1 base, and 7 bases lay between the germline ends.

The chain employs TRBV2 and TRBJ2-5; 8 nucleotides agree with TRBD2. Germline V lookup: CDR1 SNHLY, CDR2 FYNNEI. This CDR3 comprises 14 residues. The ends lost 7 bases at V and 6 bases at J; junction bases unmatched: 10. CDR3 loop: CASMTGGLSQTQYF. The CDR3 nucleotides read TGTGCCAGCATGACGGGAGGGCTTAGCCAGACCCAGTACTTC.

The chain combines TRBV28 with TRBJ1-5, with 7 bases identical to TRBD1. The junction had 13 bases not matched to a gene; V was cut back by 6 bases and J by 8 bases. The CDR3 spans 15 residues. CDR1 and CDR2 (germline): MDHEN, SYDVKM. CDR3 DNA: TGTGCCAGCAGACCCGACAGGGTTCGATTTGAGCCCCAGCATTTT. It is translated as CASRPDRVRFEPQHF.

The CDR3 DNA is TGTGCCTGGAGTGAGGTTGGCCACGAGCAGTACTTC. Its protein is CAWSEVGHEQYF. The rearrangement uses TRBV30 and TRBJ2-7; no clear D gene. CDR1 and CDR2 (germline): GTSNPN, SVGIG (reference sequence). This CDR3 region has 12 residues. V shed 1 base and J shed 5 bases, with 9 bases lying between them. The whole variable domain, filled in from reference TRBV30 and TRBJ2-7, reads SQTIHQWPATLVQPVGSPLSLECTVEGTSNPNLYWYRQAAGRGLQLLFYSVGIGQISSEVPQNLSASRPQDRQFILSSKKLLLSDSGFYLCAWSEVGHEQYFGPGTRLTVT.

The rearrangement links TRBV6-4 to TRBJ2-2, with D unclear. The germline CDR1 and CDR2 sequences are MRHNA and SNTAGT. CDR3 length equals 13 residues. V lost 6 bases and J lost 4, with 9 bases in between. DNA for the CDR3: TGTGCCAGCAGCGACCGGGCCACCGGGGAGCTGTTTTTT. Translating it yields CASSDRATGELFF.

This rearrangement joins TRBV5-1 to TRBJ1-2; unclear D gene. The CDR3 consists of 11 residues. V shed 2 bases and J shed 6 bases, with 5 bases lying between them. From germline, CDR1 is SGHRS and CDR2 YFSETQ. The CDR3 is CASSFRDGYTF. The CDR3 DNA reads TGCGCCAGCAGCTTCCGGGATGGCTACACCTTC.

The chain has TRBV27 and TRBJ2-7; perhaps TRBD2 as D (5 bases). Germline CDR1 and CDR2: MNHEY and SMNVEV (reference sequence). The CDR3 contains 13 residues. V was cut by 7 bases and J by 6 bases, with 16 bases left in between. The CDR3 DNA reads TGTGCCAGCAATCGAATCCCAGGAGGCGAGCAGTACTTC. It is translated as CASNRIPGGEQYF.

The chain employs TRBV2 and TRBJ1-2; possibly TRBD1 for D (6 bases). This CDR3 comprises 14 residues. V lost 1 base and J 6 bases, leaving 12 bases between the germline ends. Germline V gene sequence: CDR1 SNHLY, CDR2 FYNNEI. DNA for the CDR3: TGTGCCAGCAGTGAAGACGGGGAGGGGGATGGCTACACCTTC. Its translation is CASSEDGEGDGYTF.

The CDR3 nucleotides are TGTGCCAGCAGCTTCGGGGGGAATCAGCCCCAGCATTTT. Its protein is CASSFGGNQPQHF. The chain recombines TRBV13 with TRBJ1-5; a weak D match, TRBD1 (5 bases). V gave up 3 bases and J gave up 4 bases, with 7 bases separating them. Germline V lookup: CDR1 PRHDT, CDR2 FYEKMQ (reference sequence). The CDR3 extends over 13 amino acids.

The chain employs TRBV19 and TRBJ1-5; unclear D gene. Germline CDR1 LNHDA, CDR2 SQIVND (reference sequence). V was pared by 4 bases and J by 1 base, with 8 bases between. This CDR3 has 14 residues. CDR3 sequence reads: CASSNGPSNQPQHF. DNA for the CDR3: TGTGCCAGTAGTAACGGACCCAGCAATCAGCCCCAGCATTTT.

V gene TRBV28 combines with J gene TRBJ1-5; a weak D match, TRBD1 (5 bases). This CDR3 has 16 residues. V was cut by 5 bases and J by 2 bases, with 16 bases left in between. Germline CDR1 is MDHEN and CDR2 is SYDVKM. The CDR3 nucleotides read TGTGCCAGCAGTCCTCTGGGGGGACCGGGCAATCAGCCCCAGCATTTT. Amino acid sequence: CASSPLGGPGNQPQHF. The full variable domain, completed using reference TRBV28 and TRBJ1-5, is DVKVTQSSRYLVKRTGEKVFLECVQDMDHENMFWYRQDPGLGLRLIYFSYDVKMKEKGDIPEGYSVSREKKERFSLILESASTNQTSMYLCASSPLGGPGNQPQHFGDGTRLSIL.

The CDR3, as DNA: TGTGCCAGCAGGTCTCTTAGGGCGCCGGTTGAAAAACTGTTTTTT. Amino acids: CASRSLRAPVEKLFF. The V and J genes are TRBV7-2 and TRBJ1-4; D not resolved. The CDR3 runs to 15 residues. The germline gives CDR1 SGHTA, CDR2 FQGNSA. Trimming took off 6 bases at V and 7 bases at J, with 18 bases between the two ends.

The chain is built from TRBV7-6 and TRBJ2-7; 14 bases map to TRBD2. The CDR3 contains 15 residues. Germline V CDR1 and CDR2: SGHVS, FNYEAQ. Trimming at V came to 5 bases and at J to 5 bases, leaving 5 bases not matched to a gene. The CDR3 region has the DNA TGTGCCAGCAGCAAGGGACTAGCGGGAGTTAACGAGCAGTACTTC. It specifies CASSKGLAGVNEQYF.

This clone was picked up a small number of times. This CDR3 reads CASSHFGTSGSFYEQYF. CDR3 in DNA: TGCGCCAGCAGCCACTTCGGGACTAGCGGGAGCTTTTACGAGCAGTACTTC. This chain uses TRBV4-1 with TRBJ2-7; 14 positions agree with TRBD2. Per germline, CDR1 MGHRA and CDR2 YSYEKL. Trimming took 3 bases from V and 4 from J; bases not matched to a gene: 8. The CDR3 contains 17 residues.

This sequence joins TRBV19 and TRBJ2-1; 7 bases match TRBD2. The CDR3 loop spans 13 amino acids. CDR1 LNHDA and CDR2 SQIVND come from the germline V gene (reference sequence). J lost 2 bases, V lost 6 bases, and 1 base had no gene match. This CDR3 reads CASRAGAYNEQFF. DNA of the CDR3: TGTGCCAGTAGGGCGGGAGCCTACAATGAGCAGTTCTTC.

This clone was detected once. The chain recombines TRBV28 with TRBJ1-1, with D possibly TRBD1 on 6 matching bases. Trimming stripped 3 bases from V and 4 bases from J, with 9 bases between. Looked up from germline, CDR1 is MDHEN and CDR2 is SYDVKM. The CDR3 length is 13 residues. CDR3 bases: TGTGCCAGCAGTTTCAGAGGGGGCACTGAAGCTTTCTTT. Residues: CASSFRGGTEAFF.

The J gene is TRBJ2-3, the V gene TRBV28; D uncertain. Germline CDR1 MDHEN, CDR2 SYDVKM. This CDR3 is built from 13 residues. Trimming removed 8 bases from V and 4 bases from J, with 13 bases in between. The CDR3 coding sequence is TGTGCCAGCTGTCCAGGCGAGGCAGATACGCAGTATTTT. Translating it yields CASCPGEADTQYF.

The CDR3 spells CASSQGLFSGDDGEQFF. As DNA, the CDR3 is TGTGCCAGCAGCCAAGGTCTCTTTAGCGGTGACGACGGTGAGCAGTTCTTC. This chain joins TRBV14 and TRBJ2-1; weak D call: TRBD2 (6 bases). Germline-derived CDR1 and CDR2 are SGHDN and FVKESK. CDR3 length equals 17 residues. Trimming took off 1 base at V and 9 bases at J, with 22 bases between the two ends.